The following is a T cell receptor beta chain sequence with its context. Its antigen is currently unknown. The data are from a study of T cells in localized non-small cell lung cancer. General study results and limits: There was higher T cell clonality in uninvolved adjacent lung than in tumor, and it was highest there. Longer survival (overall) was linked to higher T cell density in blood. Out of the top 100 tumor clones, a median 57 were seen in adjacent lung.

CDR1 and CDR2 (germline): MDHEN, SYDVKM. The CDR3 is 12 amino acids. Trimming took off 2 bases at V and 8 bases at J, with 7 bases between the two ends. The method was immunoSEQ multiplex PCR; TCRdb's version includes in-frame clones alone and lacks a portion of them. The sample gives 15,000 to 20,000 clones, around 89% of which show up once; around a quarter is in the top ten. The source is a female donor of 60 years or more with stage III squamous cell lung carcinoma. V and J are TRBV28 and TRBJ1-5, with D unclear. The specimen was peripheral blood, collected before any cancer treatment. CDR3 nucleotide sequence: TGTGCCAGCAGTTTAGTCGGGAAGCCCCAGCATTTT. This encodes CASSLVGKPQHF.